The TCR beta chain described here comes from a study of T cell responses to AZD1222 COVID-19 vaccine. Overall study results and limits: Across the whole spike, CD4 TCRs peaked at regions 160-218 and 743-854.

TCRdb keeps only in-frame clones here, not all; method: immunoSEQ multiplex PCR. The repertoire has about 93,000 clones, 75% to 90% of them found once; the top ten carry under 3%. Germline CDR1 reads GTSNPN; CDR2 reads SVGIG (reference sequence). The CDR3 runs 15 residues. With 0 bases clipped from V and 7 bases from J, the junction kept 7 bases outside the gene matches. Second doses that came at about 4 or about 12 weeks were put together. To note about this clone: Its antigen remains unknown.

This chain joins TRBV30 and TRBJ1-2; 11 nucleotides align to TRBD1. This material consisted of peripheral blood, taken 28 days after the second AZD1222 dose. The source of this sequence is an adult who received the AZD1222 COVID-19 vaccine. The DNA for the CDR3 is TGTGCCTGGAGTGTACTAGGGACAGGGGGTCTTGGCTACACCTTC. Its protein is CAWSVLGTGGLGYTF.